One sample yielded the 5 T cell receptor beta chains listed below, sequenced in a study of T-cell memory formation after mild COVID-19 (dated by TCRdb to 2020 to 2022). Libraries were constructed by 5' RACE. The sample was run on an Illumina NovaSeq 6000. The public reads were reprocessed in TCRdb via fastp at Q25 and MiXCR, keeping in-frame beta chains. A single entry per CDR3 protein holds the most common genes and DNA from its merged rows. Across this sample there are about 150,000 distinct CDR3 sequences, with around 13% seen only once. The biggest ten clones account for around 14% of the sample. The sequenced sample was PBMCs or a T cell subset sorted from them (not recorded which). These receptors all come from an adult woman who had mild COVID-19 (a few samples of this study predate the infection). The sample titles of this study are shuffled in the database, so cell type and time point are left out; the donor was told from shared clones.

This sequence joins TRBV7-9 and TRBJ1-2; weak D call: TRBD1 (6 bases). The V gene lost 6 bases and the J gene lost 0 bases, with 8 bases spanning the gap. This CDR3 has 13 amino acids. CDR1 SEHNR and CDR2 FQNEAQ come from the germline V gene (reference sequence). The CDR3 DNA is TGTGCCAGCAGTCGACAGGCTAACTATGGCTACACCTTC. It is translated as CASSRQANYGYTF.

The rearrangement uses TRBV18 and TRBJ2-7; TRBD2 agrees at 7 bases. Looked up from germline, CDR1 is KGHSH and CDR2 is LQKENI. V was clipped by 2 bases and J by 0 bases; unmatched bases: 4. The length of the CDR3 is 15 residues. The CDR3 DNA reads TGTGCCAGCTCACCAGGCGGGGGAAGCTCCTACGAGCAGTACTTC. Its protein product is CASSPGGGSSYEQYF.

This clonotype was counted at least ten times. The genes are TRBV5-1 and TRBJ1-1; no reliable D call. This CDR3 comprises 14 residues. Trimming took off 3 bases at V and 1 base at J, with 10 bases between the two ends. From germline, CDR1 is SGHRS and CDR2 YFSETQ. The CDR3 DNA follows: TGCGCCAGCAGCTACACGGGCGAGAACACTGAAGCTTTCTTT. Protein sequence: CASSYTGENTEAFF.

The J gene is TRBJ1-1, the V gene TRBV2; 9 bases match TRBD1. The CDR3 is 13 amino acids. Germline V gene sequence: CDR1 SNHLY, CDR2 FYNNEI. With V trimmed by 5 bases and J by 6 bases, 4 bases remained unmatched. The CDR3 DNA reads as TGTGCCAGCAGTAGACAGGGGGTCTCTGAAGCTTTCTTT. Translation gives CASSRQGVSEAFF.

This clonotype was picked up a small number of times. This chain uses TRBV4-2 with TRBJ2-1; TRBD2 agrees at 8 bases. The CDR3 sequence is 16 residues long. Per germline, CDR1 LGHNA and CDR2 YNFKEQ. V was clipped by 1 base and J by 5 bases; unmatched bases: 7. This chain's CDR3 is CASSQAGSGSHNEQFF. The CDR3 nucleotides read TGTGCCAGCAGCCAAGCCGGCAGCGGGAGCCACAATGAGCAGTTCTTC.